This T cell receptor (beta chain) appears in the sequencing data of a study of cytomegalovirus exposure and HLA in healthy donors. Study conclusions and caveats: Reportedly, HLA-A and HLA-B alleles of most subjects were accurately predicted from TCR beta.

The CDR3 has 16 residues. Trimming pared 4 bases from V and 2 bases from J, leaving 17 bases between. Looked up from germline, CDR1 is ENHRY and CDR2 is SYGVKD. On this clone itself: Antigen unknown.

The PCR contained 60 Vbeta and 13 Jbeta primers. Clones were read by immunoSEQ multiplex PCR, and TCRdb kept only the in-frame ones, dropping some. The sample records about 130,000 clones, 80% being singletons. The sequence was collected from a man in his forties or fifties in good health and CMV-seronegative. The J gene is TRBJ1-2, the V gene TRBV10-3; a possible D gene is TRBD1 (6 bases). Sample: PBMCs. The CDR3 nucleotides read TGTGCCATCAGTGCTCTTTCAGGGGCTACAAACTATGGCTACACCTTC. This encodes CAISALSGATNYGYTF.